The clone carrying this T cell receptor beta chain was seen at least ten times. V was shortened by 5 bases and J by 5 bases, with 16 bases between the two germline ends. CDR3 length: 14 residues. CDR1 and CDR2 (germline): SGHRS, YFSETQ. The data belong to a study of CD8 T cells in ankylosing spondylitis. TCRdb processed the 5' RACE reads anew with MiXCR; each CDR3 protein has one entry. The profile shows 200,000 to 250,000 distinct CDR3 sequences, roughly a tenth of them singletons. This sequence was found in a male donor with ankylosing spondylitis or in good health (not recorded which). The rearrangement links TRBV5-1 to TRBJ1-1; D is possibly TRBD1 (6 bases). The sample taken for sequencing was blood, either unsorted or a sorted T cell fraction (not recorded which). The DNA of the CDR3 is TGCGCCAGCAGGGGGGGCTTACGGAGTACTGAAGCTTTCTTT. Translated, it gives CASRGGLRSTEAFF.